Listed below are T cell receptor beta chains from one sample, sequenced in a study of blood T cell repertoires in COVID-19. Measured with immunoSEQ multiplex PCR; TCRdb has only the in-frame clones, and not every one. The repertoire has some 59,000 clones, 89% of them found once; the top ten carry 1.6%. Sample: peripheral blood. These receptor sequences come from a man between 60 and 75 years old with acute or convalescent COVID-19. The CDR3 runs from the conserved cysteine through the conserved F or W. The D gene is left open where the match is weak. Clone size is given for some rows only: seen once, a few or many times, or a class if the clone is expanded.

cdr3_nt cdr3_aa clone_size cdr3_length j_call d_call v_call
TGTGCCAGCAGCACTAGAGGGGGCGCGATTACCTTC CASSTRGGAITF NA 12 TRBJ1-2 TRBD1 TRBV7-3
TGCAGCGTTTTGGGACAGGGGGATACTGAAGCTTTCTTT CSVLGQGDTEAFF NA 13 TRBJ1-1 TRBD1 TRBV29-1
TGTGCCAGCAGAAGATCAGACAGGGGAGATCAGCCCCAGCATTTT CASRRSDRGDQPQHF once 15 TRBJ1-5 TRBD1 TRBV6-5
TGTGCCAGCAGCTTAGGAGGAGGATATGGCTACACCTTC CASSLGGGYGYTF NA 13 TRBJ1-2 NA TRBV13
TGTGCCAGCAGCCCGTTCGGCAGGGCTAGAAACACCATATATTTT CASSPFGRARNTIYF NA 15 TRBJ1-3 NA TRBV3-1/TRBV3-2
TGTGCCAGCAGCCCCGGTCCGACAGCTCCCACCGGACCTTCCTACGAGCAGTACTTC CASSPGPTAPTGPSYEQYF medium-sized 19 TRBJ2-7 NA TRBV7-3
TGTGCCAGCAGCCCGCCGGGGGATGGCTACACCTTC CASSPPGDGYTF NA 12 TRBJ1-2 NA TRBV7-9
TGTGCCAGCTCACCAGGGACAGGGAGTAGGAATGAGCAGTTCTTC CASSPGTGSRNEQFF NA 15 TRBJ2-1 TRBD1 TRBV18
TGCGCCAGCAGTATACAGGGGTCGGTGGCCGTTAACTATGGCTACACCTTC CASSIQGSVAVNYGYTF NA 17 TRBJ1-2 TRBD1 TRBV5-1
TGTGCCAGTAGCGCCTCGGGGGGCTACAATCAGCCCCAGCATTTT CASSASGGYNQPQHF NA 15 TRBJ1-5 NA TRBV19
TGTGCCAGCAGTTACAGGGGTGGCTACACCTTC CASSYRGGYTF NA 11 TRBJ1-2 TRBD1 TRBV12-3/TRBV12-4
TGTGCCAGCAGTGAATACAATAACGCGGGTGGCTACACCTTC CASSEYNNAGGYTF few 14 TRBJ1-2 NA TRBV6-1
TGTGCCAGCAGGACTAACACCATATATTTT CASRTNTIYF NA 10 TRBJ1-3 NA TRBV6-5
TGCGCCAGCACCCCGGGACAAGGGCGCGAGCAGTACTTC CASTPGQGREQYF NA 13 TRBJ2-7 NA TRBV4-1
TGTGCCAGCAGTGCGACAGGGGGATTATATAATTCACCCCTCCACTTT CASSATGGLYNSPLHF NA 16 TRBJ1-6 TRBD1 TRBV28
TGTGCCAGTACCATAGGGGTAGGACATCGCCAGCCCCAGCATTTT CASTIGVGHRQPQHF NA 15 TRBJ1-5 NA TRBV19
TGTGCCAGTAGTATAAAGCCTTCCGATCAGCCCCAGCATTTT CASSIKPSDQPQHF NA 14 TRBJ1-5 NA TRBV19
TGTGCCAGCACCAAAAGAGCCGGGACAGGGGTCACTGAAGCTTTCTTT CASTKRAGTGVTEAFF once 16 TRBJ1-1 TRBD1 TRBV28
TGTGCCAGTACTGGGGACAGGTCAGGTCAGCCCCAGCATTTT CASTGDRSGQPQHF NA 14 TRBJ1-5 TRBD1 TRBV19
TGTGCCAGCACCTCCAGCGCAACTAATGAAAAACTGTTTTTT CASTSSATNEKLFF NA 14 TRBJ1-4 NA TRBV6-5
TGTGCCAGCAGCTTACAGGGGTGGGTTGGCTACACCTTC CASSLQGWVGYTF NA 13 TRBJ1-2 NA TRBV13
TGTGCCAGCAGCTCCCTGGGGGGGGACTATGGCTACACCTTC CASSSLGGDYGYTF NA 14 TRBJ1-2 NA TRBV5-6
TGTGCCAGCAGTTACCCAGGGGAGGGGGAGACCCAGTACTTC CASSYPGEGETQYF NA 14 TRBJ2-5 NA TRBV6-5
TGCGCCAGCAGCTTTGCGGGGGGCGACTATGGCTACACCTTC CASSFAGGDYGYTF NA 14 TRBJ1-2 NA TRBV5-1
TGTGCCACCAACAGGGGGGTTTCGGAAAAACTGTTTTTT CATNRGVSEKLFF NA 13 TRBJ1-4 TRBD1 TRBV7-8
TGTGCCAGCAGCTTAGTCGTAACGACGCAGGGGGCAGAGACCCAGTACTTC CASSLVVTTQGAETQYF NA 17 TRBJ2-5 TRBD1 TRBV7-2
TGTGCCAGCAGTTTATCGAAGACTAGCGGGGGATATAAGGCGCGAACCGGGGAGCTGTTTTTT CASSLSKTSGGYKARTGELFF once 21 TRBJ2-2 TRBD2 TRBV27